This TCR beta chain was documented in a study of shared clonotypes between healthy human individuals. All of the donors resided in Nashville, Tennessee, and each was a Caucasian adult. The V end was cut by 11 bases, the J end by 9 bases, with 23 bases between. Per the germline V gene, CDR1 is MNHNS and CDR2 is SASEGT. The CDR3 length is 13 residues. The DNA input per sorted-subset replicate PCR was roughly 0.2 ug, corresponding to some 33,000 T cell genomes. Measured with immunoSEQ multiplex PCR; TCRdb has only the in-frame clones, and not every one. The data contain about 2.3 million clones, 80% to 95% of them singletons.

Sequences were obtained from naive CD4+ T cells from PBMCs. Stated subset: CD45RA+ positively selected. The chain has TRBV6-1 and TRBJ2-7, with a weak D call TRBD2 (6 bases). The sequence was obtained from a man aged 18 to 29 in good health. Some clones in this sample may be carry-over from other donors' samples. The CDR3 nucleotides read TGTGCCGCCCAACGGGAGTTTGATTTGGTGCAGTACTTC. Protein product: CAAQREFDLVQYF.